This is a list of T cell receptor beta chains from one sample in a study of human T cells and chemical hapten exposure. TCRdb fed the RACE reads into MiXCR, producing one record per CDR3 protein. The sample lists about 290,000 distinct CDR3 sequences, 7.5% to 8% occurring once. Sequenced here: whole blood, sampled in connection with sensitization to the hapten diphenylcyclopropenone (DPC). Receptors originate from a man younger than 35 with alopecia areata. Some clones in this sample may be carry-over from other donors' samples. Both conserved end residues are part of each CDR3. Each record gives: V gene, CDR3 length, clone size, J gene, CDR3 protein. Some rows mark clone size as missing; the rest say once, few, many or name a class of expanded clone.

V: TRBV6-1; length: 14; size: -; J: TRBJ1-5; CDR3: CASSPQGFYQPQHF
V: TRBV7-9; length: 17; size: once; J: TRBJ1-3; CDR3: CASSNLNRESSGNTIYF
V: TRBV6-6; length: 16; size: -; J: TRBJ1-5; CDR3: CANSYAPTGEEQPQHF
V: TRBV29-1; length: 13; size: many; J: TRBJ1-1; CDR3: CSPRAAGNTEAFF
V: TRBV5-1; length: 15; size: -; J: TRBJ1-1; CDR3: CASTQGHSRNTEAFF
V: TRBV9; length: 18; size: few; J: TRBJ1-1; CDR3: CASSVDKAGGFGNTEAFF
V: TRBV7-9; length: 13; size: few; J: TRBJ1-1; CDR3: CASSSRDRGEAFF
V: TRBV6-2/TRBV6-3; length: 14; size: few; J: TRBJ2-5; CDR3: CASSYRNTQETQYF
V: TRBV27; length: 10; size: -; J: TRBJ2-7; CDR3: CASGGPEQYF
V: TRBV27; length: 14; size: many; J: TRBJ2-5; CDR3: CASSPRLAQETQYF
V: TRBV28; length: 14; size: -; J: TRBJ2-1; CDR3: CASRLDFSYNEQFF
V: TRBV28; length: 14; size: many; J: TRBJ1-6; CDR3: CATKYRGRNSPLHF
V: TRBV7-9; length: 15; size: -; J: TRBJ1-1; CDR3: CASSPQSGKNTEAFF
V: TRBV6-2/TRBV6-3; length: 15; size: -; J: TRBJ2-5; CDR3: CASSGLAMGPETQYF
V: TRBV5-5; length: 16; size: -; J: TRBJ2-2; CDR3: CASSLQLALYTGELFF
V: TRBV9; length: 15; size: -; J: TRBJ2-3; CDR3: CASSVGQAGTDTQYF
V: TRBV7-9; length: 14; size: many; J: TRBJ1-5; CDR3: CASSATGVDQPQHF
V: TRBV7-2; length: 16; size: -; J: TRBJ2-5; CDR3: CASSLLGLAAQETQYF
V: TRBV4-3; length: 17; size: -; J: TRBJ2-4; CDR3: CASSQDRAGLAKNIQYF
V: TRBV5-6; length: 15; size: many; J: TRBJ2-5; CDR3: CASSLDPGYQETQYF
V: TRBV5-1; length: 14; size: many; J: TRBJ1-1; CDR3: CASSSTAGNTEAFF
V: TRBV4-3; length: 15; size: few; J: TRBJ1-1; CDR3: CASSQRQVLNTEAFF
V: TRBV29-1; length: 12; size: -; J: TRBJ2-5; CDR3: CSVVRNQETQYF
V: TRBV29-1; length: 14; size: many; J: TRBJ1-2; CDR3: CSVGDRAFNYGYTF
V: TRBV6-6; length: 13; size: -; J: TRBJ1-2; CDR3: CASSYSAGYGYTF
V: TRBV5-1; length: 15; size: many; J: TRBJ2-5; CDR3: CASSLDQDSQETQYF
V: TRBV12-3/TRBV12-4; length: 14; size: many; J: TRBJ1-4; CDR3: CASTKTATNEKLFF
V: TRBV10-2; length: 13; size: many; J: TRBJ1-3; CDR3: CASSEDSGNTIYF